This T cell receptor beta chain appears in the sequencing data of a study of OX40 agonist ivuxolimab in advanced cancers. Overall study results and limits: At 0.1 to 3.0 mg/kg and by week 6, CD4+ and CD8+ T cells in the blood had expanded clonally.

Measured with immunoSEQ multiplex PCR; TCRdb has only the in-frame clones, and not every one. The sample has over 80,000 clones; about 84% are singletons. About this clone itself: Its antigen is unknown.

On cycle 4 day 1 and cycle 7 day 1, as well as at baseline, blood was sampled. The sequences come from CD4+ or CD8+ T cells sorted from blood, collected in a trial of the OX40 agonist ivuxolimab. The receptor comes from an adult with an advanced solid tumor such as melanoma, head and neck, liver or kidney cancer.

The CDR3 bases are TGTGCCAGTAGTAAGGGCAGCCTTTCGGCTAATGAAAAACTGTTTTTT. It encodes CASSKGSLSANEKLFF. The rearrangement joins TRBV19 to TRBJ1-4, with unresolved D. The germline V and J ends were trimmed by 4 bases and 3 bases, with 15 bases remaining between them. The germline CDR1 and CDR2 sequences are LNHDA and SQIVND (reference sequence). The CDR3 loop spans 16 amino acids.